One sample yielded the 3 T cell receptor beta chains listed below, sequenced in a study of beta chain features in type 1 diabetes. Expressed TCRB transcripts were sequenced because the entire RNA isolate underwent reverse transcription. The data were produced by immunoSEQ multiplex PCR, yet TCRdb's version contains in-frame clones alone and is incomplete. Counted here are 860,000 or so clones, about a sixth occurring once; the ten biggest clones make up 0.023%. Sequenced material: naive CD4+ T cells from blood. The receptors originated from a young woman in good health.

Comment on this clone: The sample has other DNA sequences that encode this CDR3 too. This rearrangement joins TRBV5-5 to TRBJ1-4; no firm D call. The V gene lost 4 bases and the J gene lost 0 bases, with 7 bases spanning the gap. The CDR3 consists of 14 residues. Germline V gene sequence: CDR1 SGHKS, CDR2 YYEKEE (reference sequence). CDR3 sequence reads: CASSLGATNEKLFF. CDR3 bases: TGTGCCAGCAGCCTCGGTGCAACTAATGAAAAACTGTTTTTT.

This chain links TRBV6-1 with TRBJ1-5, with D maybe TRBD1 (5 bases). The length of the CDR3 is 14 residues. V lost 8 bases and J 6 bases, leaving 17 bases between the germline ends. Germline-derived CDR1 and CDR2 are MNHNS and SASEGT. The CDR3 region has the DNA TGTGCCAGCGGGCAGCGGAGGGGCGGTCAGCCCCAGCATTTT. This encodes CASGQRRGGQPQHF.

The sample holds a few counts of this clone. This chain joins TRBV7-9 and TRBJ2-7; possibly TRBD1 for D (6 bases). The V gene lost 3 bases and the J gene lost 3 bases, with 18 bases spanning the gap. The CDR3 is 16 amino acids. Germline V gene lookup returns CDR1 SEHNR and CDR2 FQNEAQ (reference sequence). The CDR3 loop is CASSFLPPETGYEQYF. CDR3 in DNA: TGTGCCAGCAGCTTCCTCCCCCCTGAGACAGGCTACGAGCAGTACTTC.